This TCR beta chain was sequenced for a study of human T cells and chemical hapten exposure. Across the study: Chiefly female patients presented with alopecia areata, totalis or universalis.

Germline CDR1 reads ENHRY; CDR2 reads SYGVKD. This CDR3 region has 14 residues. Trimming left V 6 bases short and J 4 bases short, with 13 bases between. This clonotype was seen many times. Noted time point: patch test 1, 2 weeks after DPC sensitization. Treatment: therapeutic diphenylcyclopropenone sensitization with weekly scalp DPC. Unfractionated whole blood served as the source for total RNA extraction. Individual cDNA molecules received unique molecular identifiers in the library. TCRdb used MiXCR to reprocess the RACE reads, holding one entry per CDR3 protein. The repertoire includes around 380,000 distinct CDR3 sequences, approximately 4.4% of them detected once, and 2% to 2.5% sits in the top ten.

The material was whole blood, obtained in connection with sensitization to the hapten diphenylcyclopropenone (DPC). This TCR was recovered from a woman in her fifties or sixties with alopecia areata. Some clones in this sample may be carry-over from other donors' samples. This chain uses TRBV10-3 with TRBJ2-1; tentatively, D is TRBD2 (5 bases). The chain's CDR3 is CAISPGVVYNEQFF. In nucleotides, the CDR3 is TGTGCCATCAGCCCCGGGGTCGTTTACAATGAGCAGTTCTTC.